This TCR beta chain comes out of a study of regulatory T cells in long-lasting Graves disease. At the level of the study: The study enrolled newly diagnosed Graves' patients on antithyroid drugs under 3 months. Notes on the study in general: Favored gene segments in persistent disease were TRBV28, TRBJ1-2 and TRBJ2-5. More public clonotypes were shared by persistent patients (2,741) than by new patients (under 1,000). Persistent cases of Graves' showed reduced TCR diversity relative to newly diagnosed patients.

J gave up 7 bases and V 3 bases, and 13 bases lay outside the gene matches. The CDR3 runs to 17 residues. In germline, CDR1 is SGHAT, CDR2 FQNNGV. Sample time point: newly diagnosed GD, antithyroid drugs for less than 3 months. With RNA extracted from PBMCs as input, the TCR library was made. Combining iRepertoire HTBI primers with Arm-PCR of CDR3 regions, the authors built TCR beta libraries. TCRdb passed the multiplex PCR reads through MiXCR, listing each CDR3 protein once. Altogether around 250,000 distinct CDR3 sequences are present, roughly 21% being singletons, with the ten largest covering around 14%. Turning to this clonotype: The antigen remains undetermined.

This clonotype was sampled from a female donor with Graves disease. The sequencing used peripheral blood mononuclear cells (PBMCs), collected at new diagnosis, from a patient treated with antithyroid drugs. This chain connects TRBV11-2 to TRBJ2-4; TRBD2 agrees at 9 bases. The CDR3 DNA reads TGTGCCAGCAGCTTCTTAGCGGGGGAGACAGGGCGGAACATTCAGTACTTC. This gives the protein CASSFLAGETGRNIQYF.